Sequencing of this T cell receptor (beta chain) was carried out in a study of T cell responses to AZD1222 COVID-19 vaccine. At the level of the study: Pooling covered second doses at about 4 or about 12 weeks. General study results and limits: No repertoire was sampled before or during the peak T cell response, only after it. Among spike-specific TCRs, nearly half reportedly target unmutated variant regions. Spike-specific TCR depth and breadth grew after two AZD1222 doses.

This clone was seen more than once but under ten times. The target antigen is unknown. The method was immunoSEQ multiplex PCR; TCRdb's version includes in-frame clones alone and lacks a portion of them. The repertoire holds 120,000 or so clones, less than 95% seen once, with approximately 8% in the top ten. This CDR3 spans 11 amino acids. V was shortened by 5 bases and J by 5 bases, with 4 bases between the two germline ends. In germline, CDR1 is LNHDA, CDR2 SQIVND (reference sequence). V usage is TRBV19 and J usage is TRBJ2-1; D call uncertain. The source was peripheral blood, collected on day 0 of AZD1222 vaccination. The TCR originated in an adult in good health. CDR3 protein: CASSVNNEQFF. CDR3 nucleotide sequence: TGTGCCAGTAGTGTGAACAATGAGCAGTTCTTC.